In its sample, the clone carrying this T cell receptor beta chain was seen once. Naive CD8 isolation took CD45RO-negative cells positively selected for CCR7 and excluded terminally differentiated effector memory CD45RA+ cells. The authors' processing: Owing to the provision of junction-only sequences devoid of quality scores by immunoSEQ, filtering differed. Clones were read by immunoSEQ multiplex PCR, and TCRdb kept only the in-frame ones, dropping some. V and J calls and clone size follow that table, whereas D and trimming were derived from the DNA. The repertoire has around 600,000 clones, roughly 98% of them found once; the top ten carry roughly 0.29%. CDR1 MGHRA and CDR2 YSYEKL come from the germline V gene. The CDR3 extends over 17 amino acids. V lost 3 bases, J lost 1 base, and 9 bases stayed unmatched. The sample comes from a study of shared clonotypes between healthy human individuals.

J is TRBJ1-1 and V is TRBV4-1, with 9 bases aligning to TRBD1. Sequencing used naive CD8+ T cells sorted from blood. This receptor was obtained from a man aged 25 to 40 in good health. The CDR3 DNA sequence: TGCGCCAGCAGCCAGCGGGGACAGGGATCATGGAACACTGAAGCTTTCTTT. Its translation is CASSQRGQGSWNTEAFF.